This passage covers 2 T cell receptor beta chains from one sample sequenced in a study of molecular identifiers for immune sequencing clone quantification. One entry per CDR3 protein results from TCRdb running MiXCR on the PCR reads. The table shows about 640,000 distinct CDR3 sequences, with just under 20% occurring only once. Sequenced material: naive CD8+ T cells from blood, with Jurkat cell RNA spiked in. Indicated subset: FACS-sorted CD8+CD4-CCR7+CD45RA+ naive T cells. Receptor source: a human donor in good health. Some libraries in this study had Jurkat cell RNA spiked in.

This clonotype came up many times. The junction and the germline gene differ at one end; a read error may be behind it. The CDR3 DNA reads as TGTGCCAGCAGCCAGGACAGGGGGCTGGGCACTGAAGCTTTCTTT. Amino acid sequence: CASSQDRGLGTEAFF. The chain has TRBV4-3 and TRBJ1-1, with TRBD1 matching 11 bases. Per germline, CDR1 LGHNA and CDR2 YSLEER. The CDR3 loop spans 15 amino acids.

The sample holds many counts of this clonotype. The V call is TRBV20-1, the J call TRBJ2-2, with D hard to call. Trimming shortened V by 0 bases and J by 0 bases, and 23 bases separated the two germline ends. The CDR3 extends over 20 amino acids. Germline assignment: CDR1 DFQATT and CDR2 SNEGSKA (reference sequence). The CDR3, as DNA: TGCAGTGCTAGAGATTCTTTCACAGACGTCCGACCTGCGAACACCGGGGAGCTGTTTTTT. Its protein product is CSARDSFTDVRPANTGELFF.